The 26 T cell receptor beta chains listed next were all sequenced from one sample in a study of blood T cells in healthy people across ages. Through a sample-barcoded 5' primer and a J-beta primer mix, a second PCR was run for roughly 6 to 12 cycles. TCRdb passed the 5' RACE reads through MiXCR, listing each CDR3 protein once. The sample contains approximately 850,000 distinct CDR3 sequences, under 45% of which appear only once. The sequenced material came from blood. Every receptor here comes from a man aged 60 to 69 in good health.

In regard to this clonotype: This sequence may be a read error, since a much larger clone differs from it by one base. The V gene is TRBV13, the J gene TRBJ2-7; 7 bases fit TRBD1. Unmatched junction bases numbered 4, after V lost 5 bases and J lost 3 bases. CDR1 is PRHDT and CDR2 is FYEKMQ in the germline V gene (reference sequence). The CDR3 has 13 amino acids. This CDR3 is CASSKGDSYEQYF. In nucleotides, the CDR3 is TGTGCCAGCAGCAAAGGGGACAGCTACGAGCAGTACTTC.

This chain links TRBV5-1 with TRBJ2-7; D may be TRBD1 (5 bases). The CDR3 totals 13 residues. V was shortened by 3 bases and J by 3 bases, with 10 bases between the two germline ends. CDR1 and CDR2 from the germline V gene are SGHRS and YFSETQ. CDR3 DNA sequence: TGCGCCAGCAGCTCAACCGACAGCTACGAGCAGTACTTC. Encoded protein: CASSSTDSYEQYF.

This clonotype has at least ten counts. Here the CDR3 reads CASSTRTVGETQYF. CDR3 nucleotide sequence: TGCGCCAGCAGCACCCGGACCGTAGGAGAGACCCAGTACTTC. This chain connects TRBV5-1 to TRBJ2-5; D unclear. The CDR3 runs 14 residues. V was pared by 4 bases and J by 4 bases, with 14 bases between. CDR1 and CDR2 (germline): SGHRS, YFSETQ.

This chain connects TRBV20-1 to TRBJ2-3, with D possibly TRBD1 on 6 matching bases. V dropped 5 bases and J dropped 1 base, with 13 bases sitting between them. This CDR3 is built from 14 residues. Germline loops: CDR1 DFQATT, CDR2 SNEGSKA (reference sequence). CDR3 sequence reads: CSADQGRGTDTQYF. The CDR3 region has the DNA TGCAGTGCTGACCAGGGGAGAGGCACAGATACGCAGTATTTT.

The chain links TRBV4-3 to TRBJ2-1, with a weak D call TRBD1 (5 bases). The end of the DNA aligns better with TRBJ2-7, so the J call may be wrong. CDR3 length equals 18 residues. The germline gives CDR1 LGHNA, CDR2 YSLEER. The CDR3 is CASSQTILTDSSYNEQYF. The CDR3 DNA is TGCGCCAGCAGTCAGACAATACTGACAGACAGCTCCTACAATGAGCAGTACTTC.

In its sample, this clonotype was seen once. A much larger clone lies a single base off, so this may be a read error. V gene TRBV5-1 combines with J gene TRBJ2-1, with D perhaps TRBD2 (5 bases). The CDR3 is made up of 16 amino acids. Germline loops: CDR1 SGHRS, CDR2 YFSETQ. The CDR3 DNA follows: TGCGTCAGCAGTGAGGGCGGAGTGTACTCCTACAATGAGCAGTTCTTC. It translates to CVSSEGGVYSYNEQFF.

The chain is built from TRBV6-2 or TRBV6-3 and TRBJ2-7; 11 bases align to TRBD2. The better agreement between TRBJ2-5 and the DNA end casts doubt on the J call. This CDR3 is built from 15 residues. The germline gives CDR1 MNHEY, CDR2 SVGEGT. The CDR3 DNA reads TGTGCCAGCAGACGGACTAGCGGGCGCACGGGGACCCAGTACTTC. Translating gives CASRRTSGRTGTQYF.

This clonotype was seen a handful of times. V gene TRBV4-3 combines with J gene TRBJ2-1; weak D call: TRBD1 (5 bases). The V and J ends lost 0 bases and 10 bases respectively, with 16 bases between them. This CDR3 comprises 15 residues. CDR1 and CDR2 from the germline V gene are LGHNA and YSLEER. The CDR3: CASSQDWGLASEQFF. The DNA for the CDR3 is TGCGCCAGCAGCCAAGATTGGGGCCTCGCTTCCGAGCAGTTCTTC.

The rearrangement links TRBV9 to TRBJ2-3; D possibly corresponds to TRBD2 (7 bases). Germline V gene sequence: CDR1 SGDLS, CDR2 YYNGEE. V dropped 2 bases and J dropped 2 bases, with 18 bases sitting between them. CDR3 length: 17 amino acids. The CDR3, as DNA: TGTGCCAGCAGCGTCTGGGGGACGGGGGGCTACACAGATACGCAGTATTTT. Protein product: CASSVWGTGGYTDTQYF.

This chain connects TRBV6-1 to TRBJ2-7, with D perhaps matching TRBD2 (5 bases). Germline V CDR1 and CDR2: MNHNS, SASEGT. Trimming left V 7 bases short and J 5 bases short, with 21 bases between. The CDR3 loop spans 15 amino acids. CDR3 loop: CASTVGGLSVDEQYF. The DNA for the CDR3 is TGTGCCAGCACTGTCGGAGGACTTTCAGTCGACGAGCAGTACTTC.

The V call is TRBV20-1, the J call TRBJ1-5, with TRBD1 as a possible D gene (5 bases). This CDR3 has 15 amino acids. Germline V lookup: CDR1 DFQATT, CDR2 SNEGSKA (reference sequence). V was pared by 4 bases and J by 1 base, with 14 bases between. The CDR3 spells CSAIPGLLSNQPQHF. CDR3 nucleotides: TGCAGTGCTATTCCGGGACTCCTAAGCAATCAGCCCCAGCATTTT.

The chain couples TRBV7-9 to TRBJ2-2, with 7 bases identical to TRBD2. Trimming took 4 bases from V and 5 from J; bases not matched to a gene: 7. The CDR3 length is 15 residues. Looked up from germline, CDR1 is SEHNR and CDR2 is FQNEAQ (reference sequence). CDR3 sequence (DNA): TGTGCCAGCAGCTCTCGGGGGGATGGAACCGGGGAGCTGTTTTTT. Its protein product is CASSSRGDGTGELFF. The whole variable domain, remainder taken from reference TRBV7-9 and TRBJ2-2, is DTGVSQNPRHKITKRGQNVTFRCDPISEHNRLYWYRQTLGQGPEFLTYFQNEAQLEKSRLLSDRFSAERPKGSFSTLEIQRTEQGDSAMYLCASSSRGDGTGELFFGEGSRLTVL.

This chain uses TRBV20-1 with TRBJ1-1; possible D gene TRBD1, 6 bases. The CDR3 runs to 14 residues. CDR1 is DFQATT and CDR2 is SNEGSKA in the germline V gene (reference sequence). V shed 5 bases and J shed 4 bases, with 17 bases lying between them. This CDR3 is CSAVRGGAGTEAFF. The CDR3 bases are TGCAGTGCTGTACGCGGGGGGGCAGGCACTGAAGCTTTCTTT.

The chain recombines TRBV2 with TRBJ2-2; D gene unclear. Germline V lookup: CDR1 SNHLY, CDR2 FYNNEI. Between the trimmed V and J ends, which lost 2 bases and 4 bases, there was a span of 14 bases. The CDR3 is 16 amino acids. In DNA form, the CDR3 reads TGTGCCAGCAGTGAACGGCAGGCCACCCCCACCGGGGAGCTGTTTTTT. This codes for CASSERQATPTGELFF.

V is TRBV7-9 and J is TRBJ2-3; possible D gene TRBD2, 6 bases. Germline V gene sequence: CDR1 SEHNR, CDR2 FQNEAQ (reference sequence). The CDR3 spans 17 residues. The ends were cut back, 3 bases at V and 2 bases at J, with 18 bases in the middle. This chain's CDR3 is CASSFLLATLTTDTQYF. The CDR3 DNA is TGTGCCAGCAGCTTCTTACTAGCCACCCTCACCACAGATACGCAGTATTTT.

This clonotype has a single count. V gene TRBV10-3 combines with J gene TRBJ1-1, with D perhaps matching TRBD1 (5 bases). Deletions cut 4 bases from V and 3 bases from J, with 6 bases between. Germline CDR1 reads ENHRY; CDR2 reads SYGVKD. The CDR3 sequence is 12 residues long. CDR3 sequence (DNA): TGTGCCATCAGTGGGGGGGACACTGAAGCTTTCTTT. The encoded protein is CAISGGDTEAFF.

The CDR3 nucleotides read TGTGCCAGCAGCCCGGCCTCGGGCAACTTTAACTATGGCTACACCTTC. The encoded protein is CASSPASGNFNYGYTF. The genes are TRBV7-9 and TRBJ1-2; no firm D call. From germline, CDR1 is SEHNR and CDR2 FQNEAQ (reference sequence). The CDR3 is made up of 16 amino acids. V was trimmed by 5 bases and J by 1 base, leaving 17 bases between them.

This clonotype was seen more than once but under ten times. This chain's CDR3 is CASSKRTEANVLTF. DNA of the CDR3: TGTGCCAGCAGCAAAAGGACAGAGGCCAACGTCCTGACTTTC. This chain connects TRBV5-6 to TRBJ2-6; D is possibly TRBD1 (6 bases). CDR3 length: 14 amino acids. The V end lost 4 bases, the J end lost 6 bases, and 11 bases lay between the germline ends. CDR1 is SGHDT and CDR2 is YYEEEE in the germline V gene.

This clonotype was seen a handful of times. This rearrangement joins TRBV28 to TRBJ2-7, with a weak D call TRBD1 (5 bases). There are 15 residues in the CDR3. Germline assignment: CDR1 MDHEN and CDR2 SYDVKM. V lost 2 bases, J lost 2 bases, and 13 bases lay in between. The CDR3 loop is CASSLGGASAYEQYF. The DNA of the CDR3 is TGTGCCAGCAGTTTAGGTGGGGCCAGTGCCTACGAGCAGTACTTC.

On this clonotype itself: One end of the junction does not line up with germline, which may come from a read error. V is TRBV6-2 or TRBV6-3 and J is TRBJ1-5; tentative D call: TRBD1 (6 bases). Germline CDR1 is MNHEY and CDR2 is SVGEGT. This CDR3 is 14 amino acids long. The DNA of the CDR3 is TGTGCCAGCAGTAACATCGGGGGCAATCAACCCCAGCATTTT. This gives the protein CASSNIGGNQPQHF.

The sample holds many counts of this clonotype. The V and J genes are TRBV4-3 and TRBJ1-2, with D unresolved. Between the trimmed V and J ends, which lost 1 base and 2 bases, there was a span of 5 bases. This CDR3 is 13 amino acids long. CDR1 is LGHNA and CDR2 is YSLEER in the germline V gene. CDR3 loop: CASSQVVNYGYTF. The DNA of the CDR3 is TGCGCCAGCAGCCAAGTAGTGAACTATGGCTACACCTTC.

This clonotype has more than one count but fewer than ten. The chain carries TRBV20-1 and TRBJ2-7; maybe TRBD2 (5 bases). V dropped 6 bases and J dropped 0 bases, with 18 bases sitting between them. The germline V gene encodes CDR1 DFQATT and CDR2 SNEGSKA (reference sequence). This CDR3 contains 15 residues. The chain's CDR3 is CSAGGIGYSSYEQYF. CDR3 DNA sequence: TGCAGTGCCGGAGGAATTGGATACAGCTCCTACGAGCAGTACTTC.

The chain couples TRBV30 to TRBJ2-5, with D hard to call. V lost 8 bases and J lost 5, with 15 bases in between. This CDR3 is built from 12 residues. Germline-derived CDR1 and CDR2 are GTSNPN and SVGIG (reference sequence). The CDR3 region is CALHSGSETQYF. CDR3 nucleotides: TGTGCCCTTCATTCAGGTAGCGAGACCCAGTACTTC.

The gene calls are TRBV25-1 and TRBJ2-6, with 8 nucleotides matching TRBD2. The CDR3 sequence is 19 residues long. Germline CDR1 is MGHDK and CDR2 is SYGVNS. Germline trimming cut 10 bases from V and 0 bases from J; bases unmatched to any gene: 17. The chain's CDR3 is CATGGVAGSFDSGANVLTF. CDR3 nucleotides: TGTGCCACCGGGGGGGTGGCAGGGTCCTTTGACTCTGGGGCCAACGTCCTGACTTTC. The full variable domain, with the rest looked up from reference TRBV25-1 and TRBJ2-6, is EADIYQTPRYLVIGTGKKITLECSQTMGHDKMYWYQQDPGMELHLIHYSYGVNSTEKGDLSSESTVSRIRTEHFPLTLESARPSHTSQYLCATGGVAGSFDSGANVLTFGAGSRLTVL.

In DNA, the CDR3 is TGTGCCAGCAGCTCCAGACGAGCGGGGAGGAACGAGCAGTACTTC. This encodes CASSSRRAGRNEQYF. The chain employs TRBV7-2 and TRBJ2-5; 7 positions agree with TRBD2. The DNA end lines up better with TRBJ2-7; the J call may be wrong. This CDR3 is 15 amino acids long. Germline V gene sequence: CDR1 SGHTA, CDR2 FQGNSA.

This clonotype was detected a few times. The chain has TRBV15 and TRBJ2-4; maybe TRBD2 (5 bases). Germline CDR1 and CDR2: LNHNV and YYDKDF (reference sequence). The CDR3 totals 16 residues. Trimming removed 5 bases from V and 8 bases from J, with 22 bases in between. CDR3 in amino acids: CATSPEGAANGDIQYF. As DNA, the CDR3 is TGTGCCACCAGCCCAGAGGGAGCGGCTAACGGGGACATTCAGTACTTC.